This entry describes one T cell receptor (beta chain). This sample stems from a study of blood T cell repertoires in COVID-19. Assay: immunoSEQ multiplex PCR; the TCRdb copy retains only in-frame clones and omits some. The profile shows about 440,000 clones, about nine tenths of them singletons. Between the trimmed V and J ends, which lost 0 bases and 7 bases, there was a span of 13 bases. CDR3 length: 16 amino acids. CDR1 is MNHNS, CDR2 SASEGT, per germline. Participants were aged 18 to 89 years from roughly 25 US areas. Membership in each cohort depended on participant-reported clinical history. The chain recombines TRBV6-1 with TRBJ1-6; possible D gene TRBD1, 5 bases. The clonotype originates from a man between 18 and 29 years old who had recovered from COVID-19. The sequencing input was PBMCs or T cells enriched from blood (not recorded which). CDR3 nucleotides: TGTGCCAGCAGTGAAGCGGCGGGACGGGTCAATTCACCCCTCCACTTT. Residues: CASSEAAGRVNSPLHF.